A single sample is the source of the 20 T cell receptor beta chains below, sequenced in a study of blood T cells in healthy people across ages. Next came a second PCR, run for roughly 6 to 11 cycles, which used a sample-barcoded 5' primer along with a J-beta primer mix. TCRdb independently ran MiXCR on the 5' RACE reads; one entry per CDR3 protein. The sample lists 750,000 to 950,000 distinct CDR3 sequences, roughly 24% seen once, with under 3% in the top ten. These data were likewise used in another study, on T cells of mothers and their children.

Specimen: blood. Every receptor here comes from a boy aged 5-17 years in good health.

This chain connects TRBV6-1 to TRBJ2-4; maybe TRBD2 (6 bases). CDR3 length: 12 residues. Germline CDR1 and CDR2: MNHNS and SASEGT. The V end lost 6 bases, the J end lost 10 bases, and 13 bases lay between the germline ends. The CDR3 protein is CASRMTREIQYF. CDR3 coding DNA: TGTGCCAGCAGGATGACTAGGGAAATTCAGTACTTC.

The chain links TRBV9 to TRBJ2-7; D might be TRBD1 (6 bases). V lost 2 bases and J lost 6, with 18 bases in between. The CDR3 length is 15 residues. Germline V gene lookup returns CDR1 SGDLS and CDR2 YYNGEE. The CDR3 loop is CASSVSGTQNLEQYF. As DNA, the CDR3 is TGTGCCAGCAGCGTGTCCGGGACACAGAATCTCGAGCAGTACTTC.

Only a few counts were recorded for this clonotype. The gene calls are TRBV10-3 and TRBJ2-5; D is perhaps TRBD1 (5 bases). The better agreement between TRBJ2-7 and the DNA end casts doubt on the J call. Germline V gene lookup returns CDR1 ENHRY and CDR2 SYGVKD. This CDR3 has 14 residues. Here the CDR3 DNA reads TGTGCCATCAGTAGGGGATCCCCCTTCTACGAGCAGTACTTC. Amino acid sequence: CAISRGSPFYEQYF.

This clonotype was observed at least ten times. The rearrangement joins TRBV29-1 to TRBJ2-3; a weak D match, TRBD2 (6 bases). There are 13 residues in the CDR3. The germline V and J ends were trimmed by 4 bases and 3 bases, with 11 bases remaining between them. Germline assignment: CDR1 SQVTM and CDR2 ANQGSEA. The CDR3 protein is CSVGRGGTDTQYF. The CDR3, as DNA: TGCAGCGTTGGTAGGGGAGGAACAGATACGCAGTATTTT.

The CDR3 nucleotides are TGTGCCAGCACCCCGACAGGGGACCCATACAATGAGCAGTTCTTC. It codes for CASTPTGDPYNEQFF. J is TRBJ2-1 and V is TRBV12-3 or TRBV12-4, with 8 nucleotides matching TRBD1. V dropped 7 bases and J dropped 4; count of bases not matched to a gene: 9. This CDR3 has 15 amino acids.

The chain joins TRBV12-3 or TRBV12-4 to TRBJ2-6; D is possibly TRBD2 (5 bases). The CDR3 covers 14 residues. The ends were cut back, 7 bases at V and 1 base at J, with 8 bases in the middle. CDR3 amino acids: CASTQRSGANVLTF. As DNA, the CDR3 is TGTGCCAGCACCCAGCGGTCTGGGGCCAACGTCCTGACTTTC.

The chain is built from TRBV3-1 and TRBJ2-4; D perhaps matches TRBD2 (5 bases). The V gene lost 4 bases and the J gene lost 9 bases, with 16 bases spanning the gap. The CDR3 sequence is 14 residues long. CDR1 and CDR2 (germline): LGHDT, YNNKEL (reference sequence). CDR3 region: CASSPPGKVGIQYF. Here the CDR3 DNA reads TGTGCCAGCAGCCCCCCCGGGAAGGTCGGCATTCAGTACTTC.

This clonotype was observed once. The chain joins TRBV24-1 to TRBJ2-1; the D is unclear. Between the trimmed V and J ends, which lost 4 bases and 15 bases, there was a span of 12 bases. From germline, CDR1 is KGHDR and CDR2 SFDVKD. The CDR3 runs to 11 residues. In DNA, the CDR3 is TGTGCCACCAGTGACCAGAACGTTCGGTTCTTC. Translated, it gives CATSDQNVRFF.

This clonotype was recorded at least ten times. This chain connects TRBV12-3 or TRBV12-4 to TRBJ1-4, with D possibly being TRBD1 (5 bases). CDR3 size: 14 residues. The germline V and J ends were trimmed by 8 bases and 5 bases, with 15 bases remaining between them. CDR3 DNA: TGTGCCAGCTCCCGGGGGACGCCGAATGAAAAACTGTTTTTT. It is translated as CASSRGTPNEKLFF.

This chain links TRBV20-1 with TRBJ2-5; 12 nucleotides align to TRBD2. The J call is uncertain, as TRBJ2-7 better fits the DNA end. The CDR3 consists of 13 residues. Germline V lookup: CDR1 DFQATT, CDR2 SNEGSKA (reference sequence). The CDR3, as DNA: TGCAGTGCTGCTAGCGGGGGGGCGTACGAGCAGTACTTC. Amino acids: CSAASGGAYEQYF.

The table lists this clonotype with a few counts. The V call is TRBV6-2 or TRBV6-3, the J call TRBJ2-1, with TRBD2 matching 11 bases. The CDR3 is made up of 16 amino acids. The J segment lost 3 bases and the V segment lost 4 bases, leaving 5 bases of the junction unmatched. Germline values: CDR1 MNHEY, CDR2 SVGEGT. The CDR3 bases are TGTGCCAGCAGTTTAGCGACTAGCGGGGTCTACAATGAGCAGTTCTTC. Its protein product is CASSLATSGVYNEQFF.

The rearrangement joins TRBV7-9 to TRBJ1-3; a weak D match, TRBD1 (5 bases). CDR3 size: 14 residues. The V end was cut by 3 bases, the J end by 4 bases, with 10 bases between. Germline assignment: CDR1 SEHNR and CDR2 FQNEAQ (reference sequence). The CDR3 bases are TGTGCCAGCAGCTTCCCAGGGAGGGGAAACACCATATATTTT. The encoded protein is CASSFPGRGNTIYF.

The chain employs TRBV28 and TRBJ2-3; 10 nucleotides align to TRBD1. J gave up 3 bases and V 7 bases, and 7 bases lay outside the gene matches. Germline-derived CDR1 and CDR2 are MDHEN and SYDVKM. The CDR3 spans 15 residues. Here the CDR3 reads CASTLGTGVTDTQYF. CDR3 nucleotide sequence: TGTGCCAGCACCCTGGGGACAGGGGTTACAGATACGCAGTATTTT.

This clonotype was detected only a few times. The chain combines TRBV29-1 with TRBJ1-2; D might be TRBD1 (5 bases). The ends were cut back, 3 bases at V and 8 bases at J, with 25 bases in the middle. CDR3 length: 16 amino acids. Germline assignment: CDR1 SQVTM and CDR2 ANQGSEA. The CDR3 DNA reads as TGCAGCGTTGACGGGCTCGGAGGGGCCCCTATAGGGGGCTACACCTTC. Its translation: CSVDGLGGAPIGGYTF. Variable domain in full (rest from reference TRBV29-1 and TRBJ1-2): SAVISQKPSRDICQRGTSLTIQCQVDSQVTMMFWYRQQPGQSLTLIATANQGSEATYESGFVIDKFPISRPNLTFSTLTVSNMSPEDSSIYLCSVDGLGGAPIGGYTFGSGTRLTVV.

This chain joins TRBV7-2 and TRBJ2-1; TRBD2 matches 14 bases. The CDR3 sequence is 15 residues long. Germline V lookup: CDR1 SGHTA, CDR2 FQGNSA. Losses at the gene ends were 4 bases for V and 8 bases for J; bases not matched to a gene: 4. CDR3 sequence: CASSSGLAGGYEQFF. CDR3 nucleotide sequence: TGTGCCAGCAGCTCAGGACTAGCGGGGGGCTATGAGCAGTTCTTC.

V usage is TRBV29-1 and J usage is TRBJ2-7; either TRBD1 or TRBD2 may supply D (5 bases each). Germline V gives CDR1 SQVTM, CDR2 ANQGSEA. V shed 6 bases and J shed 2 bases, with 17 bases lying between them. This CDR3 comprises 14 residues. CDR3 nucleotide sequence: TGCAGCGTACTACCGGGGACGGACACCTACGAGCAGTACTTC. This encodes CSVLPGTDTYEQYF.

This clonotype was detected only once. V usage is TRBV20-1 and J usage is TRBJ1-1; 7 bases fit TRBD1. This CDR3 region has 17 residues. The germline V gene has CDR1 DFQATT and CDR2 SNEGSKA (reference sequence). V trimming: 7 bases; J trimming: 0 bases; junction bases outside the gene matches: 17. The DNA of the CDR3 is TGCAGTGTTCCGACCGCCCGGGACAGATCCGTGAACACTGAAGCTTTCTTT. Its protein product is CSVPTARDRSVNTEAFF.

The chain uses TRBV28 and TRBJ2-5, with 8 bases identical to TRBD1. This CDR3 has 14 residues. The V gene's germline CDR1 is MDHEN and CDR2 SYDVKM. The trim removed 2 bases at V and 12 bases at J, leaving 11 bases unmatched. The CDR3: CASSLGVGDRKKYF. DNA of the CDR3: TGTGCCAGCAGTTTAGGGGTAGGGGACAGGAAGAAGTACTTC.

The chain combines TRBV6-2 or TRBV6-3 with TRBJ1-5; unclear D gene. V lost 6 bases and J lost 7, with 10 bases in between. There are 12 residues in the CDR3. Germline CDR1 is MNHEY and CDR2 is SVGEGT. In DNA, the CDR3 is TGTGCCAGCAGCCGCCTGGGGCAGCCCCAGCATTTT. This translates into CASSRLGQPQHF.

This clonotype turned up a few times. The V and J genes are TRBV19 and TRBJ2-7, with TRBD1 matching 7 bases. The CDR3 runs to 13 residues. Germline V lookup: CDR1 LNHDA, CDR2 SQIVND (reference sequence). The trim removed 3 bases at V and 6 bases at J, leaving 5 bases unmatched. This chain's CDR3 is CASSMRRGPEQYF. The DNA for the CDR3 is TGTGCCAGTAGTATGCGAAGGGGGCCCGAGCAGTACTTC.